These 17 T cell receptor beta chains were sequenced from one sample in a study of OX40 agonist ivuxolimab in advanced cancers. Sequencing used immunoSEQ multiplex PCR; TCRdb keeps in-frame clones, though not all of them. The sample has about 69,000 clones, 90% seen once. The starting material was CD4+ or CD8+ T cells sorted from blood, obtained in a trial of the OX40 agonist ivuxolimab. Receptors were obtained from an adult with an advanced solid tumor such as melanoma, head and neck, liver or kidney cancer.

This chain uses TRBV28 with TRBJ1-1; no reliable D call. Germline CDR1 MDHEN, CDR2 SYDVKM. The ends were cut back, 2 bases at V and 2 bases at J, with 9 bases in the middle. The CDR3 sequence is 14 residues long. The CDR3 DNA is TGTGCCAGCAGTTTAGTGGGCTCAAACACTGAAGCTTTCTTT. Translation gives CASSLVGSNTEAFF.

This chain links TRBV5-1 with TRBJ2-7, with TRBD2 identical over 7 bases. From germline, CDR1 is SGHRS and CDR2 YFSETQ. The CDR3 is 14 amino acids. V dropped 0 bases and J dropped 3; count of bases not matched to a gene: 3. CDR3: CASSLAGEGYEQYF. CDR3 DNA sequence: TGCGCCAGCAGCTTGGCCGGGGAGGGCTACGAGCAGTACTTC.

This clone was observed a handful of times. The V call is TRBV5-5, the J call TRBJ1-5, with 7 bases matching TRBD1. This CDR3 comprises 15 residues. Germline CDR1 is SGHKS and CDR2 is YYEKEE (reference sequence). Trimming took 4 bases from V and 1 from J; bases not matched to a gene: 5. CDR3 DNA: TGTGCCAGCAGCACACAGGGACAGAGCAATCAGCCCCAGCATTTT. It encodes CASSTQGQSNQPQHF.

This chain links TRBV7-3 with TRBJ2-6; 8 nucleotides agree with TRBD1. The germline CDR1 and CDR2 sequences are SGHTA and FQGTGA. This CDR3 comprises 18 residues. With 4 bases clipped from V and 0 bases from J, the junction kept 8 bases outside the gene matches. The CDR3 here is CASSSGQGFPSGANVLTF. CDR3 in DNA: TGTGCCAGCAGCTCCGGACAGGGTTTTCCCTCTGGGGCCAACGTCCTGACTTTC. Based on the CDR3 plus reference TRBV7-3 and TRBJ2-6, the full variable domain is GAGVSQTPSNKVTEKGKYVELRCDPISGHTALYWYRQSLGQGPEFLIYFQGTGAADDSGLPNDRFFAVRPEGSVSTLKIQRTERGDSAVYLCASSSGQGFPSGANVLTFGAGSRLTVL.

The rearrangement links TRBV5-1 to TRBJ2-3; D uncertain. The CDR3 extends over 14 amino acids. Trimming took off 0 bases at V and 3 bases at J, with 8 bases between the two ends. Germline V CDR1 and CDR2: SGHRS, YFSETQ. The DNA of the CDR3 is TGCGCCAGCAGCTTGGAGGGCCGGACAGATACGCAGTATTTT. This translates into CASSLEGRTDTQYF.

Comments on this clone: Distinct nucleotide sequences in the sample also encode this CDR3. This chain links TRBV18 with TRBJ2-7; D call uncertain. The CDR3 has 12 residues. The germline gives CDR1 KGHSH, CDR2 LQKENI. V lost 0 bases and J 2 bases, leaving 2 bases between the germline ends. In DNA form, the CDR3 reads TGTGCCAGCTCACCACCCACCTACGAGCAGTACTTC. It codes for CASSPPTYEQYF.

V gene TRBV5-1 combines with J gene TRBJ2-7; 12 bases match TRBD2. V lost 4 bases and J lost 1; bases outside the gene matches: 6. This CDR3 is built from 16 residues. The V gene's germline CDR1 is SGHRS and CDR2 YFSETQ. The CDR3 loop reads CASSQGTSGLSYEQYF. CDR3 DNA sequence: TGCGCCAGCAGCCAGGGGACTAGCGGGCTATCCTACGAGCAGTACTTC. Full variable domain (rest looked up from reference TRBV5-1 and TRBJ2-7): KAGVTQTPRYLIKTRGQQVTLSCSPISGHRSVSWYQQTPGQGLQFLFEYFSETQRNKGNFPGRFSGRQFSNSRSEMNVSTLELGDSALYLCASSQGTSGLSYEQYFGPGTRLTVT.

The chain links TRBV6-6 to TRBJ2-7; the D is unclear. The CDR3 extends over 12 amino acids. CDR1 and CDR2 (germline): MNHNY, SVGAGI (reference sequence). Trimming stripped 6 bases from V and 5 bases from J, with 11 bases between. CDR3 nucleotides: TGTGCCAGCAGCCGGGTCCCCCACGAGCAGTACTTC. Translated, it gives CASSRVPHEQYF.

Only a few counts were recorded for this clone. The rearrangement uses TRBV6-1 and TRBJ1-2; D is unresolved. Germline V gives CDR1 MNHNS, CDR2 SASEGT. Trimming shortened V by 2 bases and J by 4 bases, and 8 bases separated the two germline ends. The CDR3 runs to 13 residues. The CDR3: CASSEFPSYGYTF. The DNA of the CDR3 is TGTGCCAGCAGTGAATTTCCGAGCTATGGCTACACCTTC.

The CDR3 loop reads CASSPPSRETQYF. CDR3 bases: TGTGCCAGCAGCCCCCCAAGCAGGGAGACCCAGTACTTC. The chain recombines TRBV7-9 with TRBJ2-5; D unresolved. Trimming took off 5 bases at V and 5 bases at J, with 12 bases between the two ends. This CDR3 has 13 amino acids. CDR1 is SEHNR, CDR2 FQNEAQ, per germline (reference sequence). The entire variable domain, with the rest obtained from reference TRBV7-9 and TRBJ2-5, is as follows: DTGVSQNPRHKITKRGQNVTFRCDPISEHNRLYWYRQTLGQGPEFLTYFQNEAQLEKSRLLSDRFSAERPKGSFSTLEIQRTEQGDSAMYLCASSPPSRETQYFGPGTRLLVL.

The chain employs TRBV28 and TRBJ2-5; 12 nucleotides align to TRBD2. The germline V gene encodes CDR1 MDHEN and CDR2 SYDVKM. This CDR3 comprises 16 residues. V was clipped by 6 bases and J by 4 bases; unmatched bases: 9. The CDR3 region is CASRLGLAGGRETQYF. The DNA of the CDR3 is TGTGCCAGCAGGCTGGGCCTAGCGGGAGGGAGAGAGACCCAGTACTTC.

The chain uses TRBV29-1 and TRBJ2-3; 7 nucleotides line up with TRBD2. CDR1 is SQVTM and CDR2 is ANQGSEA in the germline V gene. Germline trimming cut 4 bases from V and 1 base from J; bases unmatched to any gene: 5. The CDR3 covers 14 residues. CDR3 nucleotides: TGCAGCGTTGCCAGCGGGATCCGCACAGATACGCAGTATTTT. Its protein product is CSVASGIRTDTQYF.

V and J are TRBV6-6 and TRBJ1-2; possibly TRBD1 for D (5 bases). Germline V gene lookup returns CDR1 MNHNY and CDR2 SVGAGI (reference sequence). This CDR3 has 16 amino acids. V dropped 0 bases and J dropped 2 bases, with 13 bases sitting between them. This CDR3 reads CASSYSGAAKNYGYTF. The CDR3 bases are TGTGCCAGCAGTTACTCCGGGGCAGCGAAAAACTATGGCTACACCTTC.

V and J are TRBV4-2 and TRBJ2-6; tentatively, D is TRBD2 (5 bases). Trimming shortened V by 0 bases and J by 1 base, and 10 bases separated the two germline ends. CDR3 length: 17 residues. Germline V lookup: CDR1 LGHNA, CDR2 YNFKEQ. CDR3 DNA: TGTGCCAGCAGCCAAGATCTGCAGCGGTCTGGGGCCAACGTCCTGACTTTC. It translates to CASSQDLQRSGANVLTF.

This chain links TRBV7-2 with TRBJ2-7; 14 bases line up with TRBD2. V was clipped by 3 bases and J by 1 base; unmatched bases: 8. Looked up from germline, CDR1 is SGHTA and CDR2 is FQGNSA. CDR3 length: 18 residues. For the CDR3, the DNA is TGTGCCAGCAGCTTGGGACTAGCGGGAGCCTCTTCGTCCTACGAGCAGTACTTC. As protein: CASSLGLAGASSSYEQYF.

The genes are TRBV30 and TRBJ1-5, with TRBD1 identical over 9 bases. V lost 3 bases, J lost 6 bases, and 6 bases stayed unmatched. Germline loops: CDR1 GTSNPN, CDR2 SVGIG (reference sequence). The CDR3 is made up of 14 amino acids. Written as DNA, the CDR3 is TGTGCCTGGAGCTCTACAGGGGGCGGTCAGCCCCAGCATTTT. Translating it yields CAWSSTGGGQPQHF.

The chain recombines TRBV30 with TRBJ1-2; no clear D. Trimming removed 4 bases at V and 3 bases at J, with 9 bases between. In germline, CDR1 is GTSNPN, CDR2 SVGIG (reference sequence). The CDR3 has 12 residues. CDR3 sequence (DNA): TGTGCCTGGACGGCGAATTACTATGGCTACACCTTC. Its protein product is CAWTANYYGYTF.